This TCR beta chain was sequenced for a study of blood T cell repertoires in COVID-19. As for the study in general: Samples taken during acute and convalescent COVID-19 were collected in the United States, Italy and Spain.

The repertoire was sequenced with immunoSEQ multiplex PCR; TCRdb's copy has only in-frame clones and lacks some. The sample has tens of thousands of clones, around 90% seen once. CDR1 and CDR2 from the germline V gene are KGHSH and LQKENI. The V segment lost 3 bases and the J segment 9 bases; nucleotides outside the gene matches: 17. The CDR3 runs 18 residues. The receptor's source is a human donor in a cohort sampled during active COVID-19. Sequenced input: peripheral blood. The rearrangement uses TRBV18 and TRBJ2-1; the match to TRBD2 covers 10 bases. CDR3 nucleotide sequence: TGTGCCAGCTCACCGCCGGGACTAGCGATCCGAAGGGGGGGTGAGCAGTTCTTC. The encoded protein is CASSPPGLAIRRGGEQFF.